This is a list of T cell receptor beta chains from one sample in a study of somatic mutations in cytotoxic T cells in rheumatoid arthritis. Clones were sequenced by immunoSEQ multiplex PCR, and TCRdb holds only the in-frame ones, with some missing. The data contain approximately 13,000 clones, more than 75% of them seen just once; the ten biggest clones take up over 25%. Sequencing was carried out using CD8+ T cells sorted from blood. These receptors were collected from an adult with rheumatoid arthritis. The CDR3 runs from the conserved cysteine through the conserved F or W. The D gene is left open where the match is weak. Clone size is not always given. Where it is, it says once, few, many or a class for expanded clones.

>TRBV28|.|.|TRBJ1-3
CASSRGENTIYF
TGTGCCAGCAGTCGGGGGGAAAACACCATATATTTT
>TRBV9|TRBD1|.|TRBJ1-1
CASSSGQMNTEAFF
TGTGCCAGCAGCTCGGGACAGATGAACACTGAAGCTTTCTTT
>TRBV28|TRBD1|.|TRBJ2-5
CASSPIGQEQETQYF
TGTGCCAGCAGTCCAATCGGACAGGAGCAAGAGACCCAGTACTTC
>TRBV11-1|TRBD1|.|TRBJ2-7
CASSWTGEHEQYF
TGTGCCAGCAGTTGGACAGGGGAGCACGAGCAGTACTTC
>TRBV6-5|.|few|TRBJ1-1
CATQPGQKNTEAFF
TGTGCCACCCAACCCGGACAGAAAAACACTGAAGCTTTCTTT
>TRBV27|TRBD2|.|TRBJ2-5
CASSPSGTSWETQYF
TGTGCCAGCAGCCCTTCCGGGACTAGTTGGGAGACCCAGTACTTC
>TRBV28|TRBD2|.|TRBJ2-2
CASSFGGLDTGELFF
TGTGCCAGCAGTTTCGGGGGGTTGGATACCGGGGAGCTGTTTTTT
>TRBV7-6|.|once|TRBJ2-1
CASSLASRGNEQFF
TGTGCCAGCAGCTTAGCGAGCAGGGGCAATGAGCAGTTCTTC
>TRBV9|TRBD2|once|TRBJ2-3
CASSAGLAVTDTQYF
TGTGCCAGCAGCGCGGGACTAGCGGTAACGGATACGCAGTATTTT
>TRBV5-6|.|.|TRBJ1-2
CASSLGQSNGYTF
TGTGCCAGCAGCCTGGGGCAGTCCAATGGCTACACCTTC
>TRBV7-8|.|few|TRBJ2-7
CASSLNPVYEQYF
TGTGCCAGCAGCCTTAATCCGGTCTACGAGCAGTACTTC
>TRBV4-1|TRBD1|few|TRBJ2-2
CASSHQGVRELFF
TGCGCCAGCAGCCATCAGGGGGTCCGGGAGCTGTTTTTT
>TRBV10-1|.|few|TRBJ1-1
CAKREPNTEAFF
TGCGCCAAGAGGGAACCGAACACTGAAGCTTTCTTT
>TRBV27|.|.|TRBJ1-1
CAASQGRYDTEAFF
TGTGCCGCAAGTCAGGGGCGGTACGACACTGAAGCTTTCTTT
>TRBV14|TRBD1|few|TRBJ1-1
CASSLQGVSEAFF
TGTGCCAGCAGCCTACAGGGGGTCAGTGAAGCTTTCTTT
>TRBV9|TRBD2|once|TRBJ2-1
CASSRSGSSYNEQFF
TGTGCCAGCAGTCGAAGCGGGAGCTCCTACAATGAGCAGTTCTTC
>TRBV5-1|.|.|TRBJ2-3
CASSSGSGGRGADTQYF
TGCGCCAGCAGCTCGGGCTCAGGGGGGCGAGGAGCAGATACGCAGTATTTT
>TRBV15|.|.|TRBJ1-6
CATSRGAETPLHF
TGTGCCACCAGCCGCGGGGCCGAGACACCCCTCCACTTT